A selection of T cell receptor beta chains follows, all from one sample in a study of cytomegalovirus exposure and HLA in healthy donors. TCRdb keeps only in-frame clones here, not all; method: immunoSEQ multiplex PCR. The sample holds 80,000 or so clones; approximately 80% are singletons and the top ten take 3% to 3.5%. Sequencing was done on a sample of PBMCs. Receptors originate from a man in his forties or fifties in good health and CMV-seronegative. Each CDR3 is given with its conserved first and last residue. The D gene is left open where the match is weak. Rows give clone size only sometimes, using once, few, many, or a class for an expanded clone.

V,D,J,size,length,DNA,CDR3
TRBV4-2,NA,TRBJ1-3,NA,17,TGTGCCAGCAGCCAAGATCGGGGGGGGTCCTCTGGAAACACCATATATTTT,CASSQDRGGSSGNTIYF
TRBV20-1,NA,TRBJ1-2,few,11,TGCAGTGCAATGGACAGTGGGAGCTACACCTTC,CSAMDSGSYTF
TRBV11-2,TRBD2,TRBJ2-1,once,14,TGTGCCAGCAGCTTGGGGGGGGTCTACAATGAGCAGTTCTTC,CASSLGGVYNEQFF
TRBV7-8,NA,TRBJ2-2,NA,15,TGTGCCAGCAGCCCGCAGCTAGCAGTCGGCGGGGAGCTGTTTTTT,CASSPQLAVGGELFF
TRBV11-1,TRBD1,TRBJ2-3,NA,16,TGTGCCAGCAGCTGGGCAGGACAGGGACTCCCAGATACGCAGTATTTT,CASSWAGQGLPDTQYF
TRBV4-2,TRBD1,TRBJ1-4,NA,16,TGTGCCAGCAGCCAAGGGAGTGGACAGGGGGACGAAAAACCGTTTTTT,CASSQGSGQGDEKPFF
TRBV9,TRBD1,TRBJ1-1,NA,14,TGTGCCAGCAGCGTAGAGACAGGGGCCACTGAAGCTTTCTTT,CASSVETGATEAFF
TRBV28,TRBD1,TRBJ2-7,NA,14,TGTGCCAGCAGTTTGACAGGGGAAACCTACGAGCAGTACTTC,CASSLTGETYEQYF
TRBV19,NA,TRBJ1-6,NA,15,TGTGCCAGTAGCATTAACCTCGCGGGGGATTCACCCCTCCACTTT,CASSINLAGDSPLHF
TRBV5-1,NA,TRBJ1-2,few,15,TGCGCCAGCAGCTTGGGCGGGGCAGCAAACTATGGCTACACCTTC,CASSLGGAANYGYTF
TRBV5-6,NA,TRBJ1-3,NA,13,TGTGCCAGCAGCTTGCGTTCCGGAAACACCATATATTTT,CASSLRSGNTIYF
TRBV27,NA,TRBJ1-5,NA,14,TGTGCCAGCAGTTTGGGGGGTATGGATCAGCCCCAGCATTTT,CASSLGGMDQPQHF
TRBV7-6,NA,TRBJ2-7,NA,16,TGTGCCAGCAGCCCGCCCCCAGGGGCGGCGACCTACGAGCAGTACTTC,CASSPPPGAATYEQYF
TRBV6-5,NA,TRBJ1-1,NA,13,TGTGCCAGCACCCCCCCTGGGACAACTGAAGCTTTCTTT,CASTPPGTTEAFF
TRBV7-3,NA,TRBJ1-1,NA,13,TGTGCCAGCAGCTTAGACAGGAACACTGAAGCTTTCTTT,CASSLDRNTEAFF
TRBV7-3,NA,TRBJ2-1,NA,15,TGTGCCAGCAGCAAAGGGTTAGCGCGGGCCAATGAGCAGTTCTTC,CASSKGLARANEQFF
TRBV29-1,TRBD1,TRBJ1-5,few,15,TGCAGCGTTGGTCTGGCAGGGGGTAGGAATCAGCCCCAGCATTTT,CSVGLAGGRNQPQHF
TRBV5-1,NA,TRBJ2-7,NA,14,TGCGCCAGCAGCTTGGACAGCAGGGTGGGGGAGCAGTACTTC,CASSLDSRVGEQYF
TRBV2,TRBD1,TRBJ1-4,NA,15,TGTGCCAGCAGTTCTACAGGGGGCAGTGGGGAAAAACTGTTTTTT,CASSSTGGSGEKLFF
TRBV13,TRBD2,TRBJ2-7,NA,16,TGTGCCAGCAGTCCCGGGACTAGTAAGGTCTCCTACGAGCAGTACTTC,CASSPGTSKVSYEQYF
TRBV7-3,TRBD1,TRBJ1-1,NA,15,TGTGCCAGCAGCCCCAGGGGGGCATTGTACACTGAAGCTTTCTTT,CASSPRGALYTEAFF
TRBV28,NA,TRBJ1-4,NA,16,TGTGCCAGCAGTTGGGAGAGGACAGCAACTAATGAAAAACTGTTTTTT,CASSWERTATNEKLFF
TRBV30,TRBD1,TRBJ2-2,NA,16,TGTGCCTGGGACCCCACAGGGCAGGGGGCCACCGGGGAGCTGTTTTTT,CAWDPTGQGATGELFF
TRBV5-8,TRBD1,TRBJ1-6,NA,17,TGTGCCAGCAGCTGGGGACAGGGGGGTCCCTATAATTCACCCCTCCACTTT,CASSWGQGGPYNSPLHF
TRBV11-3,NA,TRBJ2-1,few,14,TGTGCCAGCAGCTCGGGGCAGGGGTACAATGAGCAGTTCTTC,CASSSGQGYNEQFF
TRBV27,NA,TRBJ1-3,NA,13,TGTGCCAGCAGTTTAACCGGGGGAAACACCATATATTTT,CASSLTGGNTIYF
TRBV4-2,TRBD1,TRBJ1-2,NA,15,TGTGCCAGCAGCCAAGTTAACCGGGACAGGAACGGCTACACCTTC,CASSQVNRDRNGYTF
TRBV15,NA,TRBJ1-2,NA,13,TGTGCCACCAGCAGAGACAGGCCGGCAGGCTACACCTTC,CATSRDRPAGYTF
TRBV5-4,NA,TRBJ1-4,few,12,TGTGCCAGCAGCCGGGCTAATGAAAAACTGTTTTTT,CASSRANEKLFF
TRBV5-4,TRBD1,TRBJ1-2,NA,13,TGTGCCAGCAGCTTGAGGTCAGGGGGTGTCTACACCTTC,CASSLRSGGVYTF
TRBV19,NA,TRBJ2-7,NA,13,TGTGCCAGTAGTAACGGGAGAGCCTACGAGCAGTACTTC,CASSNGRAYEQYF
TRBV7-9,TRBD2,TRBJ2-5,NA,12,TGTGCCGGATATAGCGGGGATGAGACCCAGTACTTC,CAGYSGDETQYF
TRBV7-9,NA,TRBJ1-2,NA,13,TGTGCCAGCAGCCCCTCGCGTATTGCTCCCTACACCTTC,CASSPSRIAPYTF
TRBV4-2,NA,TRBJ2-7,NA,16,TGTGCCAGCAGCCAAGAGGAGGGGGGGGGCTCCTACGAGCAGTACTTC,CASSQEEGGGSYEQYF
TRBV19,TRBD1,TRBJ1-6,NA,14,TGTGCCAGTAGTGGGACAGGGTGGGATTCACCCCTCCACTTT,CASSGTGWDSPLHF